The entry below gives a single TCR beta chain sequence along with its context. Generated by immunoSEQ multiplex PCR, the TCRdb table keeps only in-frame clones and is missing some. This sample has just over 150,000 clones, with about 93% found just once. The CDR3 sequence is 14 residues long. The V and J ends lost 5 bases and 1 base respectively, with 9 bases between them. In germline, CDR1 is GTSNPN, CDR2 SVGIG (reference sequence). The entry originates in a study of control samples from healthy donors and cancer patients. This chain uses TRBV30 with TRBJ2-6; weak D call: TRBD1 (6 bases). The clonotype was recovered from a man aged 45 to 65 in good health. The sample was blood. The CDR3 nucleotides read TGTGCCTGGCTAGGGGGTTCTGGGGCCAACGTCCTGACTTTC. Translating gives CAWLGGSGANVLTF.